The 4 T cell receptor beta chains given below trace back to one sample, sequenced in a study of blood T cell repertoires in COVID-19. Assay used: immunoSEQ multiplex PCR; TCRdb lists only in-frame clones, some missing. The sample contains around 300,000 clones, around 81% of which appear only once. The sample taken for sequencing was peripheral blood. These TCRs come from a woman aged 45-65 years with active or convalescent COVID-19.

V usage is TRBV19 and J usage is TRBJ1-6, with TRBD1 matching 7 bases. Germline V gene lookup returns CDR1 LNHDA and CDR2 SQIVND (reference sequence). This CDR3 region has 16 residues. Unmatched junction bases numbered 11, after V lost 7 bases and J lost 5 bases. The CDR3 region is CASKEGPGQNNSPLHF. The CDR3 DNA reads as TGTGCCAGTAAGGAGGGGCCGGGACAGAATAATTCACCCCTCCACTTT.

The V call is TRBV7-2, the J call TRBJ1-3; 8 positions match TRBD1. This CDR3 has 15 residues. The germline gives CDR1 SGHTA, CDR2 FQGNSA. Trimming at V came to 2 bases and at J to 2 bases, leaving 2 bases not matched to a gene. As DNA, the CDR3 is TGTGCCAGCAGCTTAAGCAGGGGGCCTGGAAACACCATATATTTT. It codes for CASSLSRGPGNTIYF.

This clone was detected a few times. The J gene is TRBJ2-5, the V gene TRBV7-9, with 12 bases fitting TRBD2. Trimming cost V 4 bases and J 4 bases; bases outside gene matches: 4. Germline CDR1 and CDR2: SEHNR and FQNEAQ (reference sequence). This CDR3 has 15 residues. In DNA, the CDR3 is TGTGCCAGCAGCTCGACTAGCGGGAGCGGAGAGACCCAGTACTTC. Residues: CASSSTSGSGETQYF.

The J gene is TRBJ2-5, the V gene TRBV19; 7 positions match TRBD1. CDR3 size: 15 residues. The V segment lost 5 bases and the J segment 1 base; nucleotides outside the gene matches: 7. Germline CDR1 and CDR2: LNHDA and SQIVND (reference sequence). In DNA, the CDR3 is TGTGCCAGTAGTCAAACAGGGGTTTCCCAAGAGACCCAGTACTTC. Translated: CASSQTGVSQETQYF.